This T cell receptor (beta chain) stems from a study of regulatory T cells in long-lasting Graves disease. Study background: Duration of antithyroid drug therapy among newly diagnosed Graves' patients was under 3 months.

Study results and caveats: TRBV28, TRBJ1-2 and TRBJ2-5 were segments that persistent disease favored. The persistent group shared about 2,700 public clonotypes, more than the approximately 880 shared by new patients.

This clonotype was counted at least ten times. Its antigen is unknown. With iRepertoire HTBI primers and Arm-PCR of CDR3 regions, TCR beta libraries were built. TCRdb recomputed calls from the multiplex PCR reads with MiXCR, one row per CDR3 protein. The sample carries about 200,000 distinct CDR3 sequences, around 16% recorded once. The time point was: newly diagnosed GD, antithyroid drugs for less than 3 months. Generation of the TCR library employed RNA extracted from PBMCs. An endocrinology department in Xi'an, China, supplied the patients. The CDR3 is 16 amino acids. Per germline, CDR1 ENHRY and CDR2 SYGVKD. Deletions cut 6 bases from V and 7 bases from J, with 22 bases between.

Material: peripheral blood mononuclear cells (PBMCs), obtained at new diagnosis, from a patient treated with antithyroid drugs. The TCR originated in a female donor with Graves disease. This chain joins TRBV10-3 and TRBJ2-1, with a weak D call TRBD1 (6 bases). The CDR3 nucleotides are TGTGCCATCAGCGAGATCACTCGGGCCGACAGGAATGAGCAGTTCTTC. Translation: CAISEITRADRNEQFF.